Sequencing of this T cell receptor beta chain was carried out in a study of T cell responses to AZD1222 COVID-19 vaccine. Here immunoSEQ multiplex PCR was the method, and the copy in TCRdb shows in-frame clones only, minus some. The sample lists 90,000 or so clones, 70% to 90% occurring once. V lost 10 bases, J lost 2 bases, and 6 bases stayed unmatched. The CDR3 has 14 amino acids. Per the germline V gene, CDR1 is ENHRY and CDR2 is SYGVKD. This sequence joins TRBV10-3 and TRBJ2-5; the match to TRBD2 covers 11 bases. The specimen comprised peripheral blood, sampled on day 0 of AZD1222 vaccination. The sequence came from an adult in good health. This CDR3 is CATKGLAVQETQYF. The DNA of the CDR3 is TGTGCCACCAAGGGACTAGCGGTTCAAGAGACCCAGTACTTC.